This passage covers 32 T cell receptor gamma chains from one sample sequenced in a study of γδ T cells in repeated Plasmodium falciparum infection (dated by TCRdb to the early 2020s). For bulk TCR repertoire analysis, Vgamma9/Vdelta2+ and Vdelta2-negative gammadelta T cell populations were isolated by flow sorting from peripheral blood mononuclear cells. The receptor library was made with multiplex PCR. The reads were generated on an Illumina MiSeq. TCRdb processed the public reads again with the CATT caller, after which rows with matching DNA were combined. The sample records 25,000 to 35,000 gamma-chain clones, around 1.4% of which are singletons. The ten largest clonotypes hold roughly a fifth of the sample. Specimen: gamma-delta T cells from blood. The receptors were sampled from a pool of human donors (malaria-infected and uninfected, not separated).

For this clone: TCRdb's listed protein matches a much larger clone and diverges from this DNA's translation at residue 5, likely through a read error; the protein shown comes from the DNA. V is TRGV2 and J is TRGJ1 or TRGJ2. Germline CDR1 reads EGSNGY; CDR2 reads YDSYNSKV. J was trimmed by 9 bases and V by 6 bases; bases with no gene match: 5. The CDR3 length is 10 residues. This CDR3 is CATWYVKKLF. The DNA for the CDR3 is TGTGCCACCTGGTACGTTAAGAAACTCTTT.

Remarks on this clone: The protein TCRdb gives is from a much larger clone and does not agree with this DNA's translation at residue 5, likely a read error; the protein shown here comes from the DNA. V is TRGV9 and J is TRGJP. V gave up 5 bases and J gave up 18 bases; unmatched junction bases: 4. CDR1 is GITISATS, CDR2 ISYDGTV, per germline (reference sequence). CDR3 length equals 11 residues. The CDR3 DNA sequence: TGTGCCTTGTGGGCCGGAAAAATCAAGGTATTT. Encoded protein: CALWAGKIKVF.

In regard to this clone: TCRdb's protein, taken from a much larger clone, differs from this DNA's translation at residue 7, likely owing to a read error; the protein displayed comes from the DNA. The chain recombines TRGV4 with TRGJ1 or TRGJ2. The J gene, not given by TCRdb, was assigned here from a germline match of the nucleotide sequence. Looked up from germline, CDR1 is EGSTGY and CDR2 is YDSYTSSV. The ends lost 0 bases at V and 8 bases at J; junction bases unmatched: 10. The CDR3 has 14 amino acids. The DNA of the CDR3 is TGTGCCACCTGGGATGGGGCCGGAACCCATAAGAAACTCTTT. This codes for CATWDGAGTHKKLF.

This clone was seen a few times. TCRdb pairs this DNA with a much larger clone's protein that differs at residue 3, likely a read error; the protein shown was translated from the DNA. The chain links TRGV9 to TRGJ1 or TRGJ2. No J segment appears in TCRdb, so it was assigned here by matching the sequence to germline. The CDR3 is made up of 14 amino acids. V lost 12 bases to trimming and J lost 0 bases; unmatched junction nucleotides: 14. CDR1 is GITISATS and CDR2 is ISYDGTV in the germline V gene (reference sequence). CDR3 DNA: TGTGCCCCGATAGTCCCCAAGAATTATTATAAGAAACTCTTT. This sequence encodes CAPIVPKNYYKKLF.

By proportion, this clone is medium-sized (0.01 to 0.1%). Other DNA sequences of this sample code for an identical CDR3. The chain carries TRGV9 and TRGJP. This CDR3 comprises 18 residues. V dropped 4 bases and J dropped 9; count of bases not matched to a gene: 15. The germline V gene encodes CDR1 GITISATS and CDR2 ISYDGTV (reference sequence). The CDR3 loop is CALWDLQEVVLGKKIKVF. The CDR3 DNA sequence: TGTGCCTTGTGGGACCTGCAAGAGGTAGTGTTGGGCAAAAAAATCAAGGTATTT.

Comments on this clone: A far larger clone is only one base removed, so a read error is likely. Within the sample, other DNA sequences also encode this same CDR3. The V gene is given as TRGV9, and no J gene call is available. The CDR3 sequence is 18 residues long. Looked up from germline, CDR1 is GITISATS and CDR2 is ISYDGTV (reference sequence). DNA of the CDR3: TGTGCCTTGTGGGAGGTGGGGGCCCGTAGGTTGGGCAAAAAAATCAAGGTATTC. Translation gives CALWEVGARRLGKKIKVF.

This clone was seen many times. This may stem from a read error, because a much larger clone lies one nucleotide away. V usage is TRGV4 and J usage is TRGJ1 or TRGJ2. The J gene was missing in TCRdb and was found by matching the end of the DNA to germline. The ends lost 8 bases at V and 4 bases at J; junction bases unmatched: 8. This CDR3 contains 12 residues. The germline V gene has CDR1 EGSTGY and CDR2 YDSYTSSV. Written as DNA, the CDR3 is TGTGCCACCTTCGGGGGGTATTATAAGAAACTCTTT. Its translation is CATFGGYYKKLF.

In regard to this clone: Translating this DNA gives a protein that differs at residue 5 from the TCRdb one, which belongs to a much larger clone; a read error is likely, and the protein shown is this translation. The CDR3 nucleotides are TGTGCCACCTGGGCTTTGGGCTATAAGAAACTCTTT. Its protein product is CATWALGYKKLF. V and J are TRGV8 and TRGJ1 or TRGJ2. The J gene, left out of TCRdb, was set here by checking the DNA against germline. This CDR3 is 12 amino acids long. V lost 5 bases and J lost 7; bases outside the gene matches: 8. The V gene's germline CDR1 is VENAVY and CDR2 YDSYNSRV.

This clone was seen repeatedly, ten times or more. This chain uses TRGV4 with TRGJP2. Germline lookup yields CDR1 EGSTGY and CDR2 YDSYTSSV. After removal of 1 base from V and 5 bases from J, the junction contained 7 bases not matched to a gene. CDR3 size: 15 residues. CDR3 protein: CATWDGGRSDWIKTF. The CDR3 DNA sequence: TGTGCCACCTGGGATGGAGGGCGCAGTGATTGGATCAAGACGTTT.

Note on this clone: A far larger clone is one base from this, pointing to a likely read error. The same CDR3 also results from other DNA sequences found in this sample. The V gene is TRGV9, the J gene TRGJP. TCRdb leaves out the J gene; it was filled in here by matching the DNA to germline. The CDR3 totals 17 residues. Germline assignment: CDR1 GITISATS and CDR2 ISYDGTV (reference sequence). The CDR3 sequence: CALWEAHQELGKKIKVF. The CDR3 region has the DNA TGTGCCTTGTGGGAGGCACACCAGGAGTTGGGCAAAAAGATCAAGGTATTT.

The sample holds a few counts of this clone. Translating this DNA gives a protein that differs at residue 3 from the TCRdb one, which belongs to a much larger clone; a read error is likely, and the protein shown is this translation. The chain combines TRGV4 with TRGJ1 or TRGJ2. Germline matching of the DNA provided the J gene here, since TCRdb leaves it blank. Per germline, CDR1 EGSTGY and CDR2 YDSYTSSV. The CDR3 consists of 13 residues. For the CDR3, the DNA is TGTGCCGCCTGGGACTCTCTAAATTATAAGAAACTCTTT. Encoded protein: CAAWDSLNYKKLF.

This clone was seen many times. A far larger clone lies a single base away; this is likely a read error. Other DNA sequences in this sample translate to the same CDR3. This CDR3 is CATWDGRRGSDWIKTF. The CDR3 DNA is TGTGCCACCTGGGACGGGCGTAGAGGTAGCGATTGGATCAAGACGTTT. This chain links TRGV2 with TRGJP2. Looked up from germline, CDR1 is EGSNGY and CDR2 is YDSYNSKV. CDR3 length: 16 residues.

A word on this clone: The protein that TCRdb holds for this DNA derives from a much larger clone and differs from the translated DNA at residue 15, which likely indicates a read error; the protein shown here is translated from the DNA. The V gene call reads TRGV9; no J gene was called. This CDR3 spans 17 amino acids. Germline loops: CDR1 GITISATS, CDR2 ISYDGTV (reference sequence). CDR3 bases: TGTGCCTTGTGGGACGATGTGATGGAGTTGGGCAAAAAAATCGAGGTATTT. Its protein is CALWDDVMELGKKIEVF.

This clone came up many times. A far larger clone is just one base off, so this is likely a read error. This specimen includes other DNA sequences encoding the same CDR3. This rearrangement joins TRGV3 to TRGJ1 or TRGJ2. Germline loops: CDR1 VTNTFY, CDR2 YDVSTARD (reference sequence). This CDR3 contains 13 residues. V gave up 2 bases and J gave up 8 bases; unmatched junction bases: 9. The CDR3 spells CATWDTQRDKKLF. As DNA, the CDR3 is TGTGCCACCTGGGACACGCAAAGGGATAAGAAACTCTTT.

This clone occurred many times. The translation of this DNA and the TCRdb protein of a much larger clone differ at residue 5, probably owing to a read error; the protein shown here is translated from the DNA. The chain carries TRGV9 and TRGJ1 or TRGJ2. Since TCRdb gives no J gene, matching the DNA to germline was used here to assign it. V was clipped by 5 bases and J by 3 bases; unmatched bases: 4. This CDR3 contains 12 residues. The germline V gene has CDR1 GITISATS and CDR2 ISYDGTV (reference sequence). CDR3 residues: CALWGFYYKKLF. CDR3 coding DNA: TGTGCCTTGTGGGGGTTTTATTATAAGAAACTCTTT.

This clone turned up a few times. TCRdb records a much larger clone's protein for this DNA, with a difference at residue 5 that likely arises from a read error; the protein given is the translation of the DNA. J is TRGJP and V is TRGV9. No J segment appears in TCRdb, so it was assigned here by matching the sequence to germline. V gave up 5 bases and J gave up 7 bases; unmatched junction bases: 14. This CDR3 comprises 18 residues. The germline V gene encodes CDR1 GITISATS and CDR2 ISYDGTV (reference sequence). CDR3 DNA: TGTGCCTTGTGGGGGCCCCCCTCCAAGGAGTTGGGCAAAAAAATCAAGGTATTT. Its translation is CALWGPPSKELGKKIKVF.

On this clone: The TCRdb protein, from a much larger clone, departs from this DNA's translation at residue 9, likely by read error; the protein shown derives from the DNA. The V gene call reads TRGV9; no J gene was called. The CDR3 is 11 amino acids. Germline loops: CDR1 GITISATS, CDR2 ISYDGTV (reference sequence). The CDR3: CALWGLGKELF. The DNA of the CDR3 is TGTGCCTTGTGGGGGCTAGGAAAGGAACTCTTT.

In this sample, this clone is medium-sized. The DNA of the CDR3 is TGTGCCACCTGGGATAGTAACCGGAAACTCTTT. As protein: CATWDSNRKLF. V gene TRGV8 combines with J gene TRGJ1 or TRGJ2. The CDR3 is 11 amino acids. CDR1 is VENAVY, CDR2 YDSYNSRV, per germline. V lost 1 base, J lost 12 bases, and 6 bases stayed unmatched.

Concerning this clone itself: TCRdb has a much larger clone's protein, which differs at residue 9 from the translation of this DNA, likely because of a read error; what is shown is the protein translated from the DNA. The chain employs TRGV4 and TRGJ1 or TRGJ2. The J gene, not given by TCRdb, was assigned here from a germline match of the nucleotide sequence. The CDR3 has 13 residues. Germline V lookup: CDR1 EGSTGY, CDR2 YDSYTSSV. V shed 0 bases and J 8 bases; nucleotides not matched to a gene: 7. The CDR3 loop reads CATWDGRCHKKLF. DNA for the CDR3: TGTGCCACCTGGGATGGGCGGTGTCATAAGAAACTCTTT.

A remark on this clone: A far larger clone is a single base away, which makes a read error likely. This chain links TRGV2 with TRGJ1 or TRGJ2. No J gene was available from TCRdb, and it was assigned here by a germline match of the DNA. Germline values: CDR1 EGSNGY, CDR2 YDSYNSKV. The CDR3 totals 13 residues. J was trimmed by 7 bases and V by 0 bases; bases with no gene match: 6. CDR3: CATWDGLSYKKLF. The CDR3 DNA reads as TGTGCCACCTGGGACGGGCTCTCCTATAAGAAACTCTTT.

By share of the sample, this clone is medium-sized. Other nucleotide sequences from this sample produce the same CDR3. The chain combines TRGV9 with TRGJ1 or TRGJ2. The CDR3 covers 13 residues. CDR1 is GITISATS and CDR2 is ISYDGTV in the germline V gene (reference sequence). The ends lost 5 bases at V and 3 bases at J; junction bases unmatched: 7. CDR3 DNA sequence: TGTGCCTTGTGGGGTCAGAGTTATTATAAGAAACTCTTT. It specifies CALWGQSYYKKLF.

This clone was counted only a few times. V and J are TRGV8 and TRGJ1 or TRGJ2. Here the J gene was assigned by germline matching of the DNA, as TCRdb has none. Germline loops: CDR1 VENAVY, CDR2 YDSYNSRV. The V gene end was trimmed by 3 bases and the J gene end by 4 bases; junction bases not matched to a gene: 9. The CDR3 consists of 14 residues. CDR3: CATWDPLHYYKKLF. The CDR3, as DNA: TGTGCCACCTGGGATCCACTTCACTATTATAAGAAACTCTTT.

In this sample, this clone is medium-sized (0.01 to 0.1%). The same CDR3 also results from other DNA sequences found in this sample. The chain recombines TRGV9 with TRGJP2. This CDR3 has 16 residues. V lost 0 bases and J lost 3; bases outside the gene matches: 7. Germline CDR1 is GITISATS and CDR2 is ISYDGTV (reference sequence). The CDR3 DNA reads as TGTGCCTTGTGGGAGGTGGTTGGGGGTAGTGATTGGATCAAGACGTTT. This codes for CALWEVVGGSDWIKTF.

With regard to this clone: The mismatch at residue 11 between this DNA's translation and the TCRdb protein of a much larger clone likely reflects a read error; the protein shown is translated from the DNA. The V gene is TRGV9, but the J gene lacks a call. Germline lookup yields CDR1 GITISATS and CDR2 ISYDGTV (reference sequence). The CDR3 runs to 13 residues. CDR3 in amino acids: CALWEVTTDKELF. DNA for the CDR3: TGTGCCTTGTGGGAGGTCACCACTGATAAGGAACTCTTT.

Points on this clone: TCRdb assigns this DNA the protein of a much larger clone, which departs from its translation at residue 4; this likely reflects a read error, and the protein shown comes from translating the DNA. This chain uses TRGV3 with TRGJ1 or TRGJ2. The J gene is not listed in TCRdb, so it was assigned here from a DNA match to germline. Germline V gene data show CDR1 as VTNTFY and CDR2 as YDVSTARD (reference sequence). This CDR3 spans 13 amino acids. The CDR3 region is CATRDRLYYKKLF. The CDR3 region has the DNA TGTGCCACCCGGGACAGACTATATTATAAGAAACTCTTT.

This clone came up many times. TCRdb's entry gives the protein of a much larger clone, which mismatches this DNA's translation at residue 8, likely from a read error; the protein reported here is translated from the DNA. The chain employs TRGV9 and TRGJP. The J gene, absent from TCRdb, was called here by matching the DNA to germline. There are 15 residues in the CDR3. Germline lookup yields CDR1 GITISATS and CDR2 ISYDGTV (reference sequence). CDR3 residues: CALWEPESGKKIKVF. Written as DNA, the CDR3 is TGTGCCTTGTGGGAGCCGGAGTCGGGCAAAAAAATCAAGGTATTT.

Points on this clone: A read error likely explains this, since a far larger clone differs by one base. The CDR3 spells CALWEVRNYYKKLF. The CDR3 DNA reads as TGTGCCCTGTGGGAGGTACGGAATTATTATAAGAAACTCTTT. J is TRGJ1 or TRGJ2 and V is TRGV9. No J gene was available from TCRdb, and it was assigned here by a germline match of the DNA. The CDR3 extends over 14 amino acids. Germline V CDR1 and CDR2: GITISATS, ISYDGTV (reference sequence).

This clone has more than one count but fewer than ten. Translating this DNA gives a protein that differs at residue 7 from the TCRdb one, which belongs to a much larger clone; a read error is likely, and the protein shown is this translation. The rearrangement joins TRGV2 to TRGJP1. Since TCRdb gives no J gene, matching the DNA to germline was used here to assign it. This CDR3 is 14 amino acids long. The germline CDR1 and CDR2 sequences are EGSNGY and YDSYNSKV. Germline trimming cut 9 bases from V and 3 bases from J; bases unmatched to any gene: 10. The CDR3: CATKSCATGWFKIF. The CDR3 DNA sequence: TGTGCCACCAAAAGTTGTGCCACTGGTTGGTTCAAGATATTT.

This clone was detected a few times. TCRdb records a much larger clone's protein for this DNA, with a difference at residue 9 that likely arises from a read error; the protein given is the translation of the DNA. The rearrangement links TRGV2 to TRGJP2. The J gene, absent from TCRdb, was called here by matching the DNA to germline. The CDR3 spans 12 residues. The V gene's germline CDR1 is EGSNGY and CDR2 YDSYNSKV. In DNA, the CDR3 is TGTGCCACCTGGGAAGGCGATTGGACCAAGACGTTT. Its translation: CATWEGDWTKTF.

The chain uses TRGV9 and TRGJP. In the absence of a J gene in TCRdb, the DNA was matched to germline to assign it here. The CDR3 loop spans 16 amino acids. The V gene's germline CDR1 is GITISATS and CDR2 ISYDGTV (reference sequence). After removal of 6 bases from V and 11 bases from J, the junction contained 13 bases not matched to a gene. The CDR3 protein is CALWRCTKMGKKIKVF. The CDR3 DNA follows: TGTGCCTTGTGGAGGTGCACTAAGATGGGCAAAAAAATCAAGGTATTT.

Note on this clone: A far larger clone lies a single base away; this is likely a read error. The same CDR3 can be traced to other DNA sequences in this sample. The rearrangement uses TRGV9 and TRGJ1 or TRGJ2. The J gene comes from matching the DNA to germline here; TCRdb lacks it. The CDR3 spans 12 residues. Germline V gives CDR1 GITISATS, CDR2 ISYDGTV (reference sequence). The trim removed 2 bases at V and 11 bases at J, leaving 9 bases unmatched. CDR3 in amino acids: CALWEGHQEKLF. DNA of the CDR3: TGTGCCTTGTGGGAGGGCCATCAGGAGAAACTCTTT.

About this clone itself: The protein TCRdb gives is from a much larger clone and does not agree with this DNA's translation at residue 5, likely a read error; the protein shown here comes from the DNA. The CDR3 DNA sequence: TGTGCCTTGTGGATTGTCTATAAGAAACTCTTT. Translated: CALWIVYKKLF. The V and J genes are TRGV9 and TRGJ1 or TRGJ2. The J gene, not given by TCRdb, was assigned here from a germline match of the nucleotide sequence. Unmatched junction bases numbered 6, after V lost 6 bases and J lost 7 bases. The CDR3 consists of 11 residues. Germline assignment: CDR1 GITISATS and CDR2 ISYDGTV (reference sequence).